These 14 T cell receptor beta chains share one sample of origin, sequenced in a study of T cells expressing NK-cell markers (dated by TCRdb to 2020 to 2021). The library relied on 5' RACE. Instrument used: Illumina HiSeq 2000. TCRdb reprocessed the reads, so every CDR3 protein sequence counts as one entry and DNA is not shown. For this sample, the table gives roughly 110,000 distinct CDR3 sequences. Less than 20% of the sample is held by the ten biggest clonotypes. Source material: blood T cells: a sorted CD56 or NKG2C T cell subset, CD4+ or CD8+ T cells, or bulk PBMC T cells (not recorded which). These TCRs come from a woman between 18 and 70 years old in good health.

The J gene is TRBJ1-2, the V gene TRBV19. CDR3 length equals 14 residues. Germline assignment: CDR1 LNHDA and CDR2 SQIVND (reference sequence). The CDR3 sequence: CASSMMFSNYGYTF. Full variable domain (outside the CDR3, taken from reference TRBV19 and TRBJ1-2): DGGITQSPKYLFRKEGQNVTLSCEQNLNHDAMYWYRQDPGQGLRLIYYSQIVNDFQKGDIAEGYSVSREKKESFPLTVTSAQKNPTAFYLCASSMMFSNYGYTFGSGTRLTVV.

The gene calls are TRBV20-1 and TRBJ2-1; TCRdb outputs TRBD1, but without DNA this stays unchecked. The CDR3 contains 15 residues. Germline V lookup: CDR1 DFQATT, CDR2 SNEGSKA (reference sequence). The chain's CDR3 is CSARERRGIYNEQFF.

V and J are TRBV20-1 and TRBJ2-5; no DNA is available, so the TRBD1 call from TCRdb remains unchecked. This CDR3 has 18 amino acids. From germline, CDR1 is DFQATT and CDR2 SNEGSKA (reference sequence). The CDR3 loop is CSARVSVNDRGIQETQYF.

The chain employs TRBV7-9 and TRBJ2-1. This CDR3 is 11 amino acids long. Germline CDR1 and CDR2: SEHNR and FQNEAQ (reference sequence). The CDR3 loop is CASSLNPEQFF. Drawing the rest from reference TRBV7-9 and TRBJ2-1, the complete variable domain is DTGVSQNPRHKITKRGQNVTFRCDPISEHNRLYWYRQTLGQGPEFLTYFQNEAQLEKSRLLSDRFSAERPKGSFSTLEIQRTEQGDSAMYLCASSLNPEQFFGPGTRLTVL.

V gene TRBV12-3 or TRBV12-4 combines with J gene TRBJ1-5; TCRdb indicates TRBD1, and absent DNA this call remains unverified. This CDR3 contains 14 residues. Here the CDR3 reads CASSIGTGRQPQHF.

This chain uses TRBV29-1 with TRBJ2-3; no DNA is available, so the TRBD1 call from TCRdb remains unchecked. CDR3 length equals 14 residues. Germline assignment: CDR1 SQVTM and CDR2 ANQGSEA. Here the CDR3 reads CSVEGGAYTDTQYF.

CDR3 region: CASSSWPGSYNEQFF. The chain recombines TRBV27 with TRBJ2-1; TCRdb gives TRBD1 as the D gene, but with no DNA this cannot be confirmed. The CDR3 contains 15 residues. The germline V gene encodes CDR1 MNHEY and CDR2 SMNVEV (reference sequence).

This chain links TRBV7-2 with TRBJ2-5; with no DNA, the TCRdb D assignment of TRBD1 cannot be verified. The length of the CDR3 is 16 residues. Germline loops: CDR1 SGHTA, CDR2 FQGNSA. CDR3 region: CASSLTGWGFQETQYF.

The CDR3 region is CASSTLNSTRYPQSHYNEQFF. V is TRBV11-2 and J is TRBJ2-1; TCRdb lists TRBD1, though no DNA is available to test this call. CDR1 and CDR2 from the germline V gene are SGHAT and FQNNGV. The CDR3 totals 21 residues.

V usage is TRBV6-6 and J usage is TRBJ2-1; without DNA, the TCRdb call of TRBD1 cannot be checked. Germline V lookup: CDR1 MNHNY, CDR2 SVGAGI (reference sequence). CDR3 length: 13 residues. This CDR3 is CASSTGQGNEQFF.

This chain's CDR3 is CASSLAEGEAFF. The V gene is TRBV5-1, the J gene TRBJ1-1. From germline, CDR1 is SGHRS and CDR2 YFSETQ. The CDR3 totals 12 residues.

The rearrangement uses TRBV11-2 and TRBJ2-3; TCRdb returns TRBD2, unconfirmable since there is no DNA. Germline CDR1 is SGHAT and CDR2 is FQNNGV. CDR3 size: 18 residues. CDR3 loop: CASNSGLAGGLDTDTQYF.

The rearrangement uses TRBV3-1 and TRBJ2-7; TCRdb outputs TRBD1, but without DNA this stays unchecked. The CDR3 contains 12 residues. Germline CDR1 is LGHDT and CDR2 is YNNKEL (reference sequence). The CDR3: CASSQPGEEQYF.

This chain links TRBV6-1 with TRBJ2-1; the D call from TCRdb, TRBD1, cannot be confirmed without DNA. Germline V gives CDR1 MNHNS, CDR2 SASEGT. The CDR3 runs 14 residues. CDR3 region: CASSRAGGPNEQFF.